The 3 T cell receptor beta chains below come from one sample, sequenced in a study of OX40 agonist ivuxolimab in advanced cancers. Data came from immunoSEQ multiplex PCR; TCRdb stores just in-frame clones and leaves some out. The sample records 70,000 or so clones, about 91% being singletons. The source material was CD4+ or CD8+ T cells sorted from blood, sampled in a trial of the OX40 agonist ivuxolimab. These receptors were collected from an adult with an advanced solid tumor such as melanoma, head and neck, liver or kidney cancer.

This clone occurred once. The chain is built from TRBV4-1 and TRBJ1-5; D is perhaps TRBD1 (6 bases). Trimming pared 0 bases from V and 0 bases from J, leaving 12 bases between. The CDR3 runs 17 residues. Germline CDR1 is MGHRA and CDR2 is YSYEKL. Here the CDR3 reads CASSQDAGAHSNQPQHF. The CDR3 DNA follows: TGCGCCAGCAGCCAAGATGCAGGGGCTCATAGCAATCAGCCCCAGCATTTT.

The gene calls are TRBV4-2 and TRBJ2-3; D is undetermined. CDR3 length equals 14 residues. From germline, CDR1 is LGHNA and CDR2 YNFKEQ. Deletions cut 2 bases from V and 1 base from J, with 7 bases between. Here the CDR3 DNA reads TGTGCCAGCAGCCAACCCTCGGGCACAGATACGCAGTATTTT. Protein: CASSQPSGTDTQYF.

The rearrangement links TRBV6-5 to TRBJ2-1, with a tentative D call TRBD2 (6 bases). Deletions cut 2 bases from V and 3 bases from J, with 8 bases between. The CDR3 has 14 residues. The germline CDR1 and CDR2 sequences are MNHEY and SVGAGI. CDR3 in amino acids: CASSYDGSYNEQFF. CDR3 sequence (DNA): TGTGCCAGCAGTTACGACGGGAGCTACAATGAGCAGTTCTTC.